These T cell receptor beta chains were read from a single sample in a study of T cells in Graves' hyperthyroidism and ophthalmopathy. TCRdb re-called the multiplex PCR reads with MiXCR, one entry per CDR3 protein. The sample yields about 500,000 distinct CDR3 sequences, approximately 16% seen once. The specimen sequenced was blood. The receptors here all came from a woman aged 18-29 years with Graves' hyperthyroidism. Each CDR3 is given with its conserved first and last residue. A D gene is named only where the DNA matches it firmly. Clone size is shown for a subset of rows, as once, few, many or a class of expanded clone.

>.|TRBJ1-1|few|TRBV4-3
CASSQDRNPLNTEAFF
TGCGCCAGCAGCCAAGATAGGAACCCTTTGAACACTGAAGCTTTCTTT
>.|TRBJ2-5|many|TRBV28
CASSSQGLETQYF
TGTGCCAGCAGTTCACAGGGTCTTGAGACCCAGTACTTC
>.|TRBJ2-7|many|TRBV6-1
CASSRLGPYEQYF
TGTGCCAGCAGCCGACTGGGACCCTACGAGCAGTACTTC
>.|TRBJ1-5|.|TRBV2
CASHRDTNQPQHF
TGTGCCAGCCACCGGGACACCAATCAGCCCCAGCATTTT
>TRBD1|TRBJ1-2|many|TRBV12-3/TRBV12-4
CACQDRGYGYTF
TGTGCCTGCCAGGACAGGGGCTATGGCTACACCTTC
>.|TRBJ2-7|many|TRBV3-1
CASSLVAPSYEQYF
TGTGCCAGCAGCCTAGTAGCGCCTTCCTACGAGCAGTACTTC
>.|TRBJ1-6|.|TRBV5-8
CASSLAKRRRNSPLHF
TGTGCCAGCAGCTTGGCCAAGCGGCGGAGAAATTCACCCCTCCACTTT
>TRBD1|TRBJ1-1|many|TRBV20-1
CSARSGQGTLYTEAFF
TGCAGTGCTAGATCGGGACAGGGGACTTTGTACACTGAAGCTTTCTTT
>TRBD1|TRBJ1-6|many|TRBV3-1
CASSAQGASNSPLHF
TGTGCCAGCAGCGCACAGGGGGCTAGTAATTCACCCCTCCACTTT
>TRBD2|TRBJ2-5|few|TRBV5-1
CASSSLRVSGEGTQYF
TGCGCCAGCAGCTCCTTGAGAGTTAGCGGGGAAGGGACCCAGTACTTC
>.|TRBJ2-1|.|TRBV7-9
CASSLAGTDNEQFF
TGTGCCAGCAGCTTAGCGGGAACTGACAATGAGCAGTTCTTC
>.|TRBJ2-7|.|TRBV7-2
CASSYGSVNPGVQYF
TGTGCCAGCAGCTATGGGTCGGTGAACCCTGGGGTGCAGTACTTC
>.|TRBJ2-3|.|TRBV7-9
CASSFTELADTQYF
TGTGCCAGCAGCTTTACTGAGCTAGCGGATACGCAGTATTTT
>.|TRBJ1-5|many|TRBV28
CASDSGTWNQPQHF
TGTGCCAGCGACTCCGGGACATGGAACCAGCCCCAGCATTTT
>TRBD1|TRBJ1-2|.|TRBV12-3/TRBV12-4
CASIGQGGGYTF
TGTGCCAGCATTGGACAGGGCGGTGGCTACACCTTC
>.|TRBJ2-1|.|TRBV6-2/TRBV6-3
CASSYSPTSVLVWFF
TGTGCCAGCAGTTACTCTCCCACTTCGGTACTAGTCTGGTTCTTC
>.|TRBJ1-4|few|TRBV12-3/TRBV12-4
CASSFMAVGEKLFF
TGTGCCAGCAGTTTCATGGCGGTGGGGGAAAAACTGTTTTTT